A selection of T cell receptor beta chains follows, all from one sample in a study of T cells in Graves' hyperthyroidism and ophthalmopathy. Each CDR3 protein gets one entry after TCRdb re-called the multiplex PCR reads with MiXCR. This sample has 220,000 or so distinct CDR3 sequences, with 15% to 20% found just once. The source material was blood. All receptors come from a woman between 18 and 29 years old with Graves' ophthalmopathy. The CDR3 runs from the conserved cysteine through the conserved F or W. D genes are given only for firm matches. Size values are once, few and many counts, or a class for expanded clones, and some rows have none.

v_call,clone_size,j_call,d_call,cdr3_nt,cdr3_aa
TRBV4-1,-,TRBJ1-2,TRBD1,TGCGCCAGCAGCCACCCAATTTGGAAGGACAGGGGGTACTATGGCTACACCTTC,CASSHPIWKDRGYYGYTF
TRBV18,once,TRBJ1-1,-,TGTGCCAGCTCACCGAACAGTGATTCGAACACTGAAGCTTTCTTT,CASSPNSDSNTEAFF
TRBV4-1,few,TRBJ2-2,-,TGCGCCAGCAGCCAACTCGACTTGATCGCGAACACCGGGGAGCTGTTTTTT,CASSQLDLIANTGELFF
TRBV28,-,TRBJ1-2,-,TGTGCCAGCAGTTACTCCCCAGGGGACTATGGCTACACCTTC,CASSYSPGDYGYTF
TRBV7-2,many,TRBJ2-2,-,TGTGCCAGCAGCTTAGAACCGATCACCGGGGAGCTGTTTTTT,CASSLEPITGELFF
TRBV3-1,many,TRBJ1-1,-,TGTGCCAGCAGTGCAGTTACGAACACTGAAGCTTTCTTT,CASSAVTNTEAFF
TRBV7-8,-,TRBJ2-1,TRBD2,TGTGCCAGCAGCGACGGACTAGCGGCTGAGCAGTTCTTC,CASSDGLAAEQFF
TRBV5-1,many,TRBJ2-7,-,TGCGCCAGCAGCTTGAATGTGGGGGAGGTAGCTTACGAGCAGTACTTC,CASSLNVGEVAYEQYF
TRBV7-2,many,TRBJ2-7,-,TGTGCCAGCAGCTCTCCGGACAGCGAGCAGTACTTC,CASSSPDSEQYF
TRBV7-2,many,TRBJ2-7,TRBD2,TGTGCCAGCAGCTTCCGACTCGGGACTAGCGGATCAGGAGGAGGCTCCTACGAGCAGTACTTC,CASSFRLGTSGSGGGSYEQYF
TRBV20-1,many,TRBJ2-1,-,TGCAGTGCTAGGAGACAGACGGCCCCCCCCAATGAGCAGTTCTTC,CSARRQTAPPNEQFF
TRBV6-1,many,TRBJ1-5,-,TGTGCCAGCAGTGAATTGTCCCCCCGTAATCAGCCCCAGCATTTT,CASSELSPRNQPQHF
TRBV20-1,many,TRBJ2-3,-,TGCAGTGCTAAAATAGCGGATCACACAGATACGCAGTATTTT,CSAKIADHTDTQYF
TRBV20-1,-,TRBJ1-3,TRBD1,TGCAGTGCAGGGGGACAGGTCTCTGGAAACACCATATATTTT,CSAGGQVSGNTIYF
TRBV6-1,-,TRBJ1-1,-,TGTGCCACCAAATTGGATTCGGACACTGAAGCTTTCTTT,CATKLDSDTEAFF
TRBV7-6,many,TRBJ2-5,-,TGTGCCAGCAGCTCCACAGGGACGCAGACCCAGTACTTC,CASSSTGTQTQYF